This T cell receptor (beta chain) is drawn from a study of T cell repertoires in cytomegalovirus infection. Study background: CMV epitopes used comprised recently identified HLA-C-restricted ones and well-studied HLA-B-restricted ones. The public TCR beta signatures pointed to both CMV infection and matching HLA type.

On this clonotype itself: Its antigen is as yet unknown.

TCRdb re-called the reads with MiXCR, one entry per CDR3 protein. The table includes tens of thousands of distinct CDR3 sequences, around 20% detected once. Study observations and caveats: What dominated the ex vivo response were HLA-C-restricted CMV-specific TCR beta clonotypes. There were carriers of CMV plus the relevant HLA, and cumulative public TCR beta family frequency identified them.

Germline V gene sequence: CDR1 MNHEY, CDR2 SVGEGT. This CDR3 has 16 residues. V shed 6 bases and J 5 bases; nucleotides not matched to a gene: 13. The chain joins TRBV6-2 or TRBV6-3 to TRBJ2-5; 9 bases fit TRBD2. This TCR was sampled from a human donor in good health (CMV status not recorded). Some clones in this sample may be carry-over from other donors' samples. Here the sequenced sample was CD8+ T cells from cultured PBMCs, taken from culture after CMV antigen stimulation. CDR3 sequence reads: CASSPSTGLARETQYF. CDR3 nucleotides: TGTGCCAGCAGCCCTAGCACGGGACTAGCCCGGGAGACCCAGTACTTC.